This paragraph covers one T cell receptor beta chain sequence. Antigen: not known. Trimming took off 3 bases at V and 2 bases at J, with 8 bases between the two ends. Per germline, CDR1 SGHVS and CDR2 FQNEAQ. The CDR3 covers 13 residues. Carried by the TCR beta cDNA libraries were unique molecular identifiers. TCRdb processed the PCR reads anew with MiXCR; each CDR3 protein has one entry. The sample lists approximately 180,000 distinct CDR3 sequences, 30% occurring once. This specimen belongs to a study of post-analysis software for immune sequencing data. Overall study findings and caveats: When the samples were clustered directly with F measure, those that had been prepared in the same batch showed strong co-clustering. Controls had lower frequencies than patients of five TRBV segments, which included TRBV5-6, TRBV5-1 and TRBV20-1.

Specimen: blood. The clonotype originates from a girl aged 10 to 17 with multiple sclerosis. V usage is TRBV7-8 and J usage is TRBJ2-7; D ambiguous. The CDR3 coding sequence is TGTGCCAGCAGCTTTCCAGGCGCCTACGAGCAGTACTTC. Encoded protein: CASSFPGAYEQYF.